The present T cell receptor beta chain was sequenced within a study of shared clonotypes between healthy human individuals. TCRdb's copy holds only in-frame clones and misses some; the assay was immunoSEQ multiplex PCR. Of around 2.1 million clones listed, 95% were seen once; the top ten hold approximately 0.13%. Trimming pared 5 bases from V and 3 bases from J, leaving 10 bases between. In germline, CDR1 is SGHTA, CDR2 FQGTGA. CDR3 length equals 14 residues. General observations from the study: The rarefaction results pointed to incomplete sorted-subset sequencing despite large depth. Generally, naive subsets came out with larger estimated richness than memory subsets.

With regard to this clone: Its antigen is currently unknown.

Sequenced: naive CD4+ T cells sorted from blood. Documented subset: CD45RA+ positively selected. The source of this sequence is a man aged 18 to 30 in good health. The V call is TRBV7-3, the J call TRBJ2-2; D gene ambiguous. CDR3 in DNA: TGTGCCAGCAGCGCCTCTGGAGACACCGGGGAGCTGTTTTTT. Encoded protein: CASSASGDTGELFF.